Detailed here is one T cell receptor (beta chain). Its antigen is as yet unknown. The CDR3 has 12 amino acids. The V gene's germline CDR1 is MDHEN and CDR2 SYDVKM. V was pared by 6 bases and J by 12 bases, with 15 bases between. These data belong to a study of shared clonotypes between healthy human individuals. Study-wide points: Against clonotypes common to all four donors, non-shared ones had lower generation probabilities. Of the naive CD4 clonotypes, around 4.7% were shared across several donors.

The input for sorted-subset replicate PCRs was around 0.2 ug DNA, about 30,000 T cell genomes. Only in-frame clones appear in the TCRdb table, and some are missing; sequencing was by immunoSEQ multiplex PCR. The repertoire holds about 1.5 million clones, over 95% seen once, with 0.95% to 1.5% in the top ten. This sequence joins TRBV28 and TRBJ2-1; possible D gene TRBD2, 7 bases. This clonotype originated in a man aged 30 to 45 in good health. Sequenced sample: naive CD4+ T cells sorted from blood. Noted subset: CD45RA+ positively selected. The CDR3: CASREAGQGQFF. CDR3 DNA sequence: TGTGCCAGCAGGGAAGCGGGACAAGGGCAGTTCTTC.